The 8 T cell receptor beta chains in this list originate from one sample, sequenced in a study of early T cells in non-severe SARS-CoV-2 infection. Using its own MiXCR run on the 5' RACE reads, TCRdb lists one record per CDR3 protein. The sample shows under 95,000 distinct CDR3 sequences, less than 15% of them seen only once. The sequenced sample was whole blood. These receptors were collected from an adult who was a healthcare worker with PCR-confirmed SARS-CoV-2 infection or an uninfected control (not recorded which).

V usage is TRBV28 and J usage is TRBJ2-1; 8 nucleotides align to TRBD1. After removal of 5 bases from V and 0 bases from J, the junction contained 6 bases not matched to a gene. Germline V gene sequence: CDR1 MDHEN, CDR2 SYDVKM. This CDR3 is 16 amino acids long. The CDR3 is CASSPNRGSSYNEQFF. The CDR3 bases are TGTGCCAGCAGTCCAAACAGGGGGAGCTCCTACAATGAGCAGTTCTTC.

This clonotype was seen a few times. The chain has TRBV30 and TRBJ1-4; TRBD1 aligns across 8 bases. V trimming: 0 bases; J trimming: 8 bases; junction bases outside the gene matches: 8. Germline CDR1 GTSNPN, CDR2 SVGIG (reference sequence). The CDR3 has 15 residues. The CDR3 here is CAWSVGRTGNEKLFF. The CDR3 region has the DNA TGTGCCTGGAGTGTAGGGAGGACAGGGAACGAAAAACTGTTTTTT.

This clonotype was seen ten or more times. The rearrangement uses TRBV27 and TRBJ2-1; TRBD2 matches at 7 bases. Trimming took 6 bases from V and 6 from J; bases not matched to a gene: 11. Germline V lookup: CDR1 MNHEY, CDR2 SMNVEV (reference sequence). The CDR3 totals 15 residues. CDR3 region: CASRRAGSFGNEQFF. The CDR3, as DNA: TGTGCCAGCAGGCGAGCGGGAAGCTTCGGCAATGAGCAGTTCTTC.

This clonotype occurred a few times. The V call is TRBV28, the J call TRBJ2-5; 13 positions agree with TRBD2. V was pared by 8 bases and J by 5 bases, with 8 bases of the junction left unmatched. CDR3 size: 15 residues. Germline values: CDR1 MDHEN, CDR2 SYDVKM. The CDR3 nucleotides are TGTGCCAGCGACTCGACTAGCGGGAGGCTTGAGACCCAGTACTTC. Its protein is CASDSTSGRLETQYF.

This clonotype has ten or more counts. The chain has TRBV7-9 and TRBJ2-3, with 9 nucleotides matching TRBD2. Germline V gene lookup returns CDR1 SEHNR and CDR2 FQNEAQ (reference sequence). V shed 2 bases and J 6 bases; nucleotides not matched to a gene: 3. The CDR3 sequence is 14 residues long. The CDR3: CASSLTSGGDTQYF. The CDR3 nucleotides read TGTGCCAGCAGCTTAACGAGCGGGGGGGATACGCAGTATTTT.

This clonotype has a handful of counts. The chain employs TRBV7-6 and TRBJ2-1; D not resolved. Germline CDR1 SGHVS, CDR2 FNYEAQ. V lost 1 base, J lost 3 bases, and 7 bases lay in between. CDR3 size: 14 residues. CDR3 protein: CASSLVGDYNEQFF. CDR3 nucleotide sequence: TGTGCCAGCAGCTTAGTAGGTGACTACAATGAGCAGTTCTTC.

The chain joins TRBV9 to TRBJ2-7, with TRBD1 identical over 8 bases. The germline gives CDR1 SGDLS, CDR2 YYNGEE. This CDR3 contains 14 residues. V shed 6 bases and J 0 bases; nucleotides not matched to a gene: 5. The CDR3 loop reads CASNLQGGSYEQYF. The CDR3 bases are TGTGCCAGCAACCTACAGGGGGGCTCCTACGAGCAGTACTTC.

This clonotype has a count of ten or more. The chain couples TRBV5-1 to TRBJ2-3, with D perhaps TRBD2 (6 bases). The CDR3 loop spans 14 amino acids. Between the trimmed V and J ends, which lost 2 bases and 0 bases, there was a span of 7 bases. From germline, CDR1 is SGHRS and CDR2 YFSETQ. The CDR3 DNA reads as TGCGCCAGCAGCTTAGGGACTAGCACAGATACGCAGTATTTT. It specifies CASSLGTSTDTQYF.